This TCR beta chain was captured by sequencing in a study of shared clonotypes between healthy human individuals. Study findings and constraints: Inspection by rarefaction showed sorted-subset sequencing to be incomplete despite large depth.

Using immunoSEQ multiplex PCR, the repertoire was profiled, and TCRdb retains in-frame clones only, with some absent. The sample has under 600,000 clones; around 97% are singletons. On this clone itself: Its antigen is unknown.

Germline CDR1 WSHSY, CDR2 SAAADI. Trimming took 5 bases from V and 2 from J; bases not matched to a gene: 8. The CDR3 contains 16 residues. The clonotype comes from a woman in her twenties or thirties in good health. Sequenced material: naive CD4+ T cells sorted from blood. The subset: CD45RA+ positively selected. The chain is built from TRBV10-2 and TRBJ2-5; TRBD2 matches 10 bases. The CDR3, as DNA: TGCGCCAGCAGTCCCCTGAGCGGGAGGGTACAAGAGACCCAGTACTTC. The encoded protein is CASSPLSGRVQETQYF.